The TCR beta chain under discussion was sequenced for a study of identical twins. On this clonotype: At one of its ends the junction is not consistent with the germline gene, which may arise from a read error.

CDR1 is LGHDT and CDR2 is YNNKEL in the germline V gene (reference sequence). This CDR3 comprises 19 residues. The authors used template switching to add a universal primer site and gave cDNA unique molecular identifiers. TCRdb reprocessed the 5' RACE reads with MiXCR, giving one entry per CDR3 protein. The sample lists some 500,000 distinct CDR3 sequences; more than 9% were seen once. This sample also appeared in a second study, on yellow fever vaccine responses in identical twins.

V usage is TRBV3-1 and J usage is TRBJ2-7; possible D gene TRBD1, 6 bases. This receptor was identified in a woman under 30 in good health. Sequenced input: PBMCs. CDR3 in amino acids: CASCQGAFVGTRISYEQYF. The CDR3 bases are TGTGCCAGCTGCCAGGGTGCATTTGTCGGGACAAGAATCTCCTACGAGCAGTACTTC.